This note documents a single TCR beta chain sequence. In blood CD8+ and CD4+ T cells, TCR beta underwent sequencing. Controls were age- and sex-matched healthy donors. This sample is drawn from a study of CD8 T cells in Susac syndrome. Roughly 0.45 to 1 ug RNA was reverse transcribed with random hexamers. The CDR3 of TCR beta was amplified by immunoSEQ multiplex PCR across 54 Vbeta and 13 Jbeta. TCRdb reprocessed the immunoSEQ multiplex PCR reads via MiXCR and lists one record per CDR3 protein. The sample contains around 160,000 distinct CDR3 sequences, roughly 95% of which appear only once. The CDR3 length is 15 residues. CDR1 and CDR2 (germline): SGHVS, FQNEAQ. Trimming stripped 3 bases from V and 0 bases from J, with 12 bases between.

The sequenced sample was CD4+ T cells from PBMCs. This rearrangement joins TRBV7-8 to TRBJ2-7; D is possibly TRBD1 (6 bases). The sequence derives from a human donor in good health. The CDR3 is CASSFRPDSSYEQYF. The CDR3 DNA follows: TGTGCCAGCAGCTTTCGCCCGGACAGCTCCTACGAGCAGTACTTC.